This T cell receptor (beta chain) was captured by sequencing in a study of CD8 T cells in Susac syndrome. V lost 9 bases, J lost 0 bases, and 12 bases lay in between. CDR1 is SGHAT and CDR2 is FQNNGV in the germline V gene. The CDR3 loop spans 14 amino acids. Random hexamers were used to reverse transcribe the RNA input (about 0.5 to 1 ug). The amplification used immunoSEQ multiplex PCR on TCR beta CDR3; it spanned 54 Vbeta and 13 Jbeta. Each CDR3 protein gets one entry after TCRdb re-called the immunoSEQ multiplex PCR reads with MiXCR. The table records 95,000 or so distinct CDR3 sequences, 85% to 95% of them present only once.

This rearrangement joins TRBV11-2 to TRBJ2-1, with unresolved D. The sequence came from a human donor in good health. The sample taken for sequencing was CD8+ T cells from PBMCs. CDR3 region: CASTLLSSYNEQFF. The CDR3 region has the DNA TGTGCCAGTACTCTCTTGAGCTCCTACAATGAGCAGTTCTTC.